The 16 T cell receptor beta chains reported below all come from one sample, sequenced in a study of identical twins. TCRdb independently ran MiXCR on the 5' RACE reads; one entry per CDR3 protein. The repertoire includes 1.5 million to 2 million distinct CDR3 sequences, under 35% of them detected once, and more than 0.25% sits in the top ten. The specimen sequenced was cord blood. These receptors were obtained from a newborn girl in good health.

This clonotype was seen a single time. This chain links TRBV2 with TRBJ1-1; 8 bases are shared with TRBD1. The CDR3 runs to 14 residues. Germline V lookup: CDR1 SNHLY, CDR2 FYNNEI. V shed 6 bases and J 4 bases; nucleotides not matched to a gene: 7. DNA of the CDR3: TGTGCCAGCAGCCCAGGGGGCTTGGGCACTGAAGCTTTCTTT. This sequence encodes CASSPGGLGTEAFF.

The CDR3 here is CSARKGGSGYTF. CDR3 bases: TGCAGTGCTAGAAAGGGGGGCAGTGGCTACACCTTC. The chain has TRBV20-1 and TRBJ1-2, with D possibly being TRBD1 (6 bases). The CDR3 extends over 12 amino acids. In germline, CDR1 is DFQATT, CDR2 SNEGSKA (reference sequence). The V gene lost 2 bases and the J gene lost 7 bases, with 11 bases spanning the gap.

This clonotype was seen more than once but under ten times. The chain has TRBV3-1 and TRBJ2-7; D assignment may be TRBD1 or TRBD2 (5 bases each). This CDR3 region has 14 residues. CDR1 and CDR2 from the germline V gene are LGHDT and YNNKEL (reference sequence). The V and J ends lost 1 base and 2 bases respectively, with 9 bases between them. The CDR3 protein is CASSQARGPYEQYF. The CDR3 coding sequence is TGTGCCAGCAGCCAAGCTAGGGGACCCTACGAGCAGTACTTC.

This clonotype was seen a handful of times. The rearrangement uses TRBV5-1 and TRBJ1-5; D not resolved. The CDR3 runs 16 residues. V lost 3 bases and J 4 bases, leaving 17 bases between the germline ends. CDR1 is SGHRS and CDR2 is YFSETQ in the germline V gene. For the CDR3, the DNA is TGCGCCAGCAGCTGGCCCCCGGGAGGGAAGAATCAGCCCCAGCATTTT. Translating gives CASSWPPGGKNQPQHF.

This clonotype was detected only a few times. The chain joins TRBV27 to TRBJ2-7; possible D gene TRBD1, 6 bases. With 5 bases removed from V and 0 bases from J, the gap between germline ends came to 17 bases. This CDR3 has 16 amino acids. Germline values: CDR1 MNHEY, CDR2 SMNVEV (reference sequence). The CDR3, as DNA: TGTGCCAGCAGTCGCCGAAACAGGGTCCCCTCCTACGAGCAGTACTTC. Its translation is CASSRRNRVPSYEQYF.

This clonotype was seen ten or more times. The chain joins TRBV6-5 to TRBJ2-7; D is unclear. The V and J ends lost 2 bases and 1 base respectively, with 12 bases between them. The germline V gene encodes CDR1 MNHEY and CDR2 SVGAGI. The CDR3 has 15 residues. In DNA form, the CDR3 reads TGTGCCAGCAGTTACGGGCTAGTGGGGTCCTACGAGCAGTACTTC. Translated, it gives CASSYGLVGSYEQYF.

The rearrangement uses TRBV6-1 and TRBJ1-1; D is ambiguous. V shed 7 bases and J shed 4 bases, with 13 bases lying between them. Per the germline V gene, CDR1 is MNHNS and CDR2 is SASEGT. The CDR3 is 13 amino acids. Written as DNA, the CDR3 is TGTGCCAGCAAATTTCTGTGGGGCACTGAAGCTTTCTTT. This sequence encodes CASKFLWGTEAFF.

This clonotype was observed a handful of times. The chain employs TRBV7-7 and TRBJ2-1; 9 positions match TRBD2. Per germline, CDR1 SSHAT and CDR2 FNYEAQ (reference sequence). Trimming at V came to 5 bases and at J to 7 bases, leaving 9 bases not matched to a gene. This CDR3 has 15 residues. The CDR3 DNA reads as TGTGCCAGCAGCACGATAGCGGGGGCATGGAATGAGCAGTTCTTC. It is translated as CASSTIAGAWNEQFF.

This chain connects TRBV6-1 to TRBJ1-1; 9 bases match TRBD1. Germline assignment: CDR1 MNHNS and CDR2 SASEGT. The J segment lost 0 bases and the V segment lost 6 bases, leaving 26 bases of the junction unmatched. The CDR3 sequence is 22 residues long. CDR3 DNA sequence: TGTGCCAGCAGATTCCACGTGGACAGGGGATTCATATTTCTCAATATGAACACTGAAGCTTTCTTT. Translating it yields CASRFHVDRGFIFLNMNTEAFF.

This clonotype was found a few times. The rearrangement uses TRBV11-1 and TRBJ2-1; perhaps TRBD1 as D (6 bases). This CDR3 spans 15 amino acids. Germline values: CDR1 SGHAT, CDR2 FQDESV (reference sequence). Trimming shortened V by 5 bases and J by 4 bases, and 15 bases separated the two germline ends. CDR3 in amino acids: CASSPQGVAYNEQFF. CDR3 nucleotide sequence: TGTGCCAGCAGCCCACAGGGAGTTGCATACAATGAGCAGTTCTTC.

The rearrangement joins TRBV4-2 to TRBJ2-5; 10 nucleotides align to TRBD2. The CDR3 consists of 17 residues. CDR1 and CDR2 (germline): LGHNA, YNFKEQ. The junction had 17 bases not matched to a gene; V was cut back by 2 bases and J by 11 bases. The CDR3 protein is CASSQSSGRTSFWEQYF. As DNA, the CDR3 is TGTGCCAGCAGCCAAAGTAGCGGGAGGACATCCTTCTGGGAGCAGTACTTC.

The chain uses TRBV5-1 and TRBJ1-2, with D possibly TRBD1 on 6 matching bases. V lost 0 bases to trimming and J lost 0 bases, with 12 bases between them. CDR1 and CDR2 from the germline V gene are SGHRS and YFSETQ. The CDR3 extends over 16 amino acids. In nucleotides, the CDR3 is TGCGCCAGCAGCTTGGCCGGGGGCCGGACTAACTATGGCTACACCTTC. It specifies CASSLAGGRTNYGYTF.

This clonotype was counted a few times. The CDR3 nucleotides are TGTGCCAGCAGCCCTCTGACAGATCTCTATGGCTACACCTTC. Translation gives CASSPLTDLYGYTF. The chain carries TRBV6-1 and TRBJ1-2; TRBD1 is a possible D gene (5 bases). The V and J ends lost 6 bases and 4 bases respectively, with 15 bases between them. Per the germline V gene, CDR1 is MNHNS and CDR2 is SASEGT. There are 14 residues in the CDR3.

The V call is TRBV4-2, the J call TRBJ1-5; maybe TRBD1 (5 bases). The V gene's germline CDR1 is LGHNA and CDR2 YNFKEQ. CDR3 length equals 15 residues. V was clipped by 7 bases and J by 4 bases, with 17 bases between them. CDR3 sequence: CASTPGQGVNQPQHF. CDR3 nucleotides: TGTGCCAGCACCCCCGGGCAGGGCGTAAATCAGCCCCAGCATTTT.

The chain is built from TRBV11-2 and TRBJ2-1, with 10 bases that match TRBD1. Germline V lookup: CDR1 SGHAT, CDR2 FQNNGV. The CDR3 is made up of 16 amino acids. J was trimmed by 6 bases and V by 1 base; bases with no gene match: 6. The CDR3 nucleotides read TGTGCCAGCAGCTTAGTTGGACAGGGGGAACGCAATGAGCAGTTCTTC. It specifies CASSLVGQGERNEQFF.

The rearrangement links TRBV12-3 or TRBV12-4 to TRBJ1-2, with TRBD1 matching over 7 bases. This CDR3 spans 17 amino acids. With V trimmed by 8 bases and J by 0 bases, 15 bases remained unmatched. CDR3 residues: CASGHYDREGTNYGYTF. DNA of the CDR3: TGTGCCAGCGGCCACTATGACAGGGAAGGTACTAACTATGGCTACACCTTC.